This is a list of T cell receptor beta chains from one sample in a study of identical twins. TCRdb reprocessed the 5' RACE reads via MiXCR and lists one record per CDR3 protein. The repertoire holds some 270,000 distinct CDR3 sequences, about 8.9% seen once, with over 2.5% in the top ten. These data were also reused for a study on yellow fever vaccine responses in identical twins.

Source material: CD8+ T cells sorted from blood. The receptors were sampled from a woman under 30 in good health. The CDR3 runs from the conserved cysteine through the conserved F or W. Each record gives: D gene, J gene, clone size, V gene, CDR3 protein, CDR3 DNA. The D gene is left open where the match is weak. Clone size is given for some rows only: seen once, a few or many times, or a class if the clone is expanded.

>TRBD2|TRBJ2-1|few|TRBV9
CASNDRGEGPYNEQFF
TGTGCCAGCAACGACCGAGGGGAGGGCCCCTACAATGAGCAGTTCTTC
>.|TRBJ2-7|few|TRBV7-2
CASSFYQGPTYEQYF
TGTGCCAGCAGCTTTTACCAGGGCCCCACCTACGAGCAGTACTTC
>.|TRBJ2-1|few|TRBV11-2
CASSQPRERDNEQFF
TGTGCCAGCAGCCAGCCCCGGGAGAGAGACAATGAGCAGTTCTTC
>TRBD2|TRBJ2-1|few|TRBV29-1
CSVEGVSGRASGNEQFF
TGCAGCGTTGAAGGTGTTAGCGGGAGGGCCTCAGGAAATGAGCAGTTCTTC
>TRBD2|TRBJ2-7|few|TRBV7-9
CASSPSPLAGVAYEQYF
TGTGCCAGCAGCCCTAGCCCGCTAGCGGGGGTAGCGTACGAGCAGTACTTC
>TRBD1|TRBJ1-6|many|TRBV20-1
CSAKDRDYAYNSPLHF
TGCAGTGCTAAGGACAGGGATTACGCCTATAATTCACCCCTCCACTTT
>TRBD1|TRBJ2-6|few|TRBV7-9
CAAHPGGTGRDWSAGANVLTF
TGTGCCGCTCACCCGGGCGGGACAGGGAGAGATTGGAGCGCTGGGGCCAACGTCCTGACTTTC
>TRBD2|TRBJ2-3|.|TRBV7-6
CASSSGLAGGGTDTQYF
TGTGCCAGCAGTTCCGGACTAGCGGGGGGGGGCACAGATACGCAGTATTTT
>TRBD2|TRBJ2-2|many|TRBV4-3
CASSRAGGSHNENTGELFF
TGCGCCAGCAGCCGAGCGGGAGGGTCTCATAATGAGAACACCGGGGAGCTGTTTTTT
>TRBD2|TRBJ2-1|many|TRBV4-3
CASSQEGLMAGGLNEQFF
TGCGCCAGCAGCCAAGAAGGGCTCATGGCGGGAGGGCTGAATGAGCAGTTCTTC
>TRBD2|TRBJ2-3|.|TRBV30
CAWSVLAGDTQYF
TGTGCCTGGAGTGTACTAGCGGGAGATACGCAGTATTTT
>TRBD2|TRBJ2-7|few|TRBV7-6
CASSFSSTSGTYEQYF
TGTGCCAGCAGCTTTTCATCCACTAGCGGAACCTACGAGCAGTACTTC
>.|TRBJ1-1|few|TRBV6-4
CASSDSRAGDTEAFF
TGTGCCAGCAGTGACTCGCGGGCCGGGGACACTGAAGCTTTCTTT
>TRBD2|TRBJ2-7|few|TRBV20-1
CSARAAVGAGDNEQYF
TGCAGTGCTAGAGCCGCAGTTGGAGCGGGAGATAACGAGCAGTACTTC
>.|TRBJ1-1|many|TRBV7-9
CASSSPTGIGTEAFF
TGTGCCAGCAGCTCCCCTACAGGGATTGGCACTGAAGCTTTCTTT
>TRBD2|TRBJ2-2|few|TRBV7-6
CASSPEASGGNTNTGELFF
TGTGCCAGCAGCCCTGAGGCTAGCGGGGGTAACACGAACACCGGGGAGCTGTTTTTT
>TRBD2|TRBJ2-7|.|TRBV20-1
CSVPSGYEQYF
TGCAGTGTTCCTAGCGGTTATGAGCAGTACTTC
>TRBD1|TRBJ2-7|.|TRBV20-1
CSADRDRNSYEQYF
TGCAGTGCTGACCGGGACAGAAACTCCTACGAGCAGTACTTC
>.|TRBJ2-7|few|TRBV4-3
CASSQGGDTSYEQYF
TGCGCCAGCAGCCAAGGTGGAGACACCAGCTACGAGCAGTACTTC
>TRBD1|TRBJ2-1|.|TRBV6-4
CASSPTGTGGNEQFF
TGTGCCAGCAGTCCTACCGGGACAGGGGGCAATGAGCAGTTCTTC
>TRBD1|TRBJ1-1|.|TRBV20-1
CSARGDSTTEAFF
TGCAGTGCTAGAGGGGACAGCACCACTGAAGCTTTCTTT
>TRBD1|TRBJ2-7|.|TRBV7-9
CASSLADRAEQYF
TGTGCCAGCAGCTTAGCGGACAGGGCCGAGCAGTACTTC
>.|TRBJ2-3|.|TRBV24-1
CATSDLGTDTQYF
TGTGCCACCAGTGATCTCGGGACAGATACGCAGTATTTT
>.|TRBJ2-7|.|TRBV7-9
CASSLGEGDSYEQYF
TGTGCCAGCAGCTTAGGTGAAGGGGATTCCTACGAGCAGTACTTC
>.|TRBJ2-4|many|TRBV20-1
CSARGLEGAPAKNIQYF
TGCAGTGCTAGAGGGCTCGAGGGAGCGCCAGCCAAAAACATTCAGTACTTC
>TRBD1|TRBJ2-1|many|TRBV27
CASGQDNNEQFF
TGTGCCAGCGGACAGGATAACAATGAGCAGTTCTTC
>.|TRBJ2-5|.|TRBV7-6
CASSLRLGAETQYF
TGTGCCAGCAGCTTAAGACTGGGGGCAGAGACCCAGTACTTC
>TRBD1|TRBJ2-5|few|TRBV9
CASSAGTGKETQYF
TGTGCCAGCAGCGCCGGGACAGGGAAAGAGACCCAGTACTTC
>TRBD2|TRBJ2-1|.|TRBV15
CATSLLAGINEQFF
TGTGCCACCAGCCTATTAGCGGGGATCAATGAGCAGTTCTTC
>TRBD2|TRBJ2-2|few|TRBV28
CASSSGTSGNTGELFF
TGTGCCAGCAGTTCTGGGACTAGCGGGAACACCGGGGAGCTGTTTTTT
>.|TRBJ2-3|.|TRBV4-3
CASSQSRADTQYF
TGCGCCAGCAGCCAATCTCGGGCAGATACGCAGTATTTT
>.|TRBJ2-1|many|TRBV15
CATSRDDPQGREPSYNEQFF
TGTGCCACCAGCAGAGATGACCCCCAGGGTAGGGAGCCCTCCTACAATGAGCAGTTCTTC
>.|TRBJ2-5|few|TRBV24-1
CATSPGAGTWGETQYF
TGTGCCACCAGCCCAGGGGCCGGGACCTGGGGGGAGACCCAGTACTTC
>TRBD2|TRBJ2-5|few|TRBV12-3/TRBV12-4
CASSSRLAGQETQYF
TGTGCCAGCAGTTCTAGACTAGCGGGTCAAGAGACCCAGTACTTC
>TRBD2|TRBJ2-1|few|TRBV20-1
CSAGQREGFF
TGCAGTGCAGGTCAGCGGGAGGGCTTCTTC
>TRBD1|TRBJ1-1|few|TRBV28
CASSLTGGRTEAFF
TGTGCCAGCAGTTTGACAGGGGGCAGGACTGAAGCTTTCTTT
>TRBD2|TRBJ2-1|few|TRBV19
CASTQWGGSSYNEQFF
TGTGCCAGTACCCAGTGGGGGGGGAGCTCCTACAATGAGCAGTTCTTC
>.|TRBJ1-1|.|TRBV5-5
CASSLNRGNTEAFF
TGTGCCAGCAGCTTGAACCGAGGAAACACTGAAGCTTTCTTT
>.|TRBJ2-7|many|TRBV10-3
CAISVTDSYEQYF
TGTGCCATCAGTGTAACCGACTCCTACGAGCAGTACTTC
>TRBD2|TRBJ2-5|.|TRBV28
CASSSLAGGIQETQYF
TGTGCCAGCAGTTCACTAGCGGGGGGAATCCAAGAGACCCAGTACTTC
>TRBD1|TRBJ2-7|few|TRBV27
CASSPPTGWEQYF
TGTGCCAGCAGTCCCCCGACAGGGTGGGAGCAGTACTTC
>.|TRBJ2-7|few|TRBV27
CASIADWAGNSEQYF
TGTGCCAGCATCGCCGACTGGGCGGGGAACAGCGAGCAGTACTTC
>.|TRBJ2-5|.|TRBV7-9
CASSSRGETQYF
TGTGCCAGCAGCTCGAGGGGTGAGACCCAGTACTTC
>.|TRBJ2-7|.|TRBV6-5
CASSYAHRADEQYF
TGTGCCAGCAGTTACGCCCACAGGGCGGACGAGCAGTACTTC
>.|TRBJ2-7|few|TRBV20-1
CSASGLNSYEQYF
TGCAGTGCTAGCGGACTAAACTCCTACGAGCAGTACTTC